This T cell receptor (beta chain) was captured in a study of T cells and Merkel cell carcinoma outcomes. A remark on this clone: Its target is not known.

Study conclusions and caveats: Merkel cell carcinoma outcomes were reportedly predicted by repertoire and T-cell density.

Germline V gene data show CDR1 as SNHLY and CDR2 as FYNNEI. Trimming pared 8 bases from V and 0 bases from J, leaving 14 bases between. The CDR3 extends over 15 amino acids. TCRdb keeps only in-frame clones here, not all; method: immunoSEQ multiplex PCR. The table records about 15,000 clones, over 70% of them present only once. Sequencing was done on a sample of tumor tissue from Merkel cell carcinoma. The clonotype comes from a human donor with Merkel cell carcinoma. This chain links TRBV2 with TRBJ1-5, with D maybe TRBD1 (5 bases). The CDR3 region is CASRARGYSNQPQHF. In DNA, the CDR3 is TGTGCCAGCCGTGCGAGGGGATATAGCAATCAGCCCCAGCATTTT.